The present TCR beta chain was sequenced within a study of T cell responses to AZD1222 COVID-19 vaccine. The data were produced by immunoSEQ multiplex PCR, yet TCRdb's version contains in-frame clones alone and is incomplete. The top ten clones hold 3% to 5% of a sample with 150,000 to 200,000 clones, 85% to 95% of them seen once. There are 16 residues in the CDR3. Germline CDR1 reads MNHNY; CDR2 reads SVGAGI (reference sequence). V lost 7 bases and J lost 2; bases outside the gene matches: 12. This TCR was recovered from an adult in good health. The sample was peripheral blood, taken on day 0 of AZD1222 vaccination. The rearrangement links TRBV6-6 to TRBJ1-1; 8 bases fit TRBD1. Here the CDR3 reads CASTPPAGGGNTEAFF. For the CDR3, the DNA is TGTGCCAGCACCCCTCCGGCAGGGGGCGGAAACACTGAAGCTTTCTTT.